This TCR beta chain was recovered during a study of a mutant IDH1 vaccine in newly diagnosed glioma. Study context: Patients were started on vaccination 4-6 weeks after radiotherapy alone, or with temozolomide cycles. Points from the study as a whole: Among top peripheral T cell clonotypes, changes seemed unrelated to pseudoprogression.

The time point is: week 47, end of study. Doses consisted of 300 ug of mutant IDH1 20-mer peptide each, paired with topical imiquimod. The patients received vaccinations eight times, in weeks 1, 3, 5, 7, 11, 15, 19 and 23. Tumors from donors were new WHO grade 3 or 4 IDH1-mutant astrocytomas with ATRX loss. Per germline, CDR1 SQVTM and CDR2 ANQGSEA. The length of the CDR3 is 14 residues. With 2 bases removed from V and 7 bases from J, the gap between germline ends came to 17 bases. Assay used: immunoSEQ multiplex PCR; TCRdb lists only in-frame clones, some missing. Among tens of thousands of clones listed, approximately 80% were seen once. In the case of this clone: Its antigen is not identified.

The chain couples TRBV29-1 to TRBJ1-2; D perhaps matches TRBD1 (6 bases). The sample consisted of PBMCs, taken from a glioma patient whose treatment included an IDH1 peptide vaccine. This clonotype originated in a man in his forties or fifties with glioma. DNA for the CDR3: TGCAGCGTTGAAACCACTACAGGGAGGGCTGGCTACACCTTC. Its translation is CSVETTTGRAGYTF.